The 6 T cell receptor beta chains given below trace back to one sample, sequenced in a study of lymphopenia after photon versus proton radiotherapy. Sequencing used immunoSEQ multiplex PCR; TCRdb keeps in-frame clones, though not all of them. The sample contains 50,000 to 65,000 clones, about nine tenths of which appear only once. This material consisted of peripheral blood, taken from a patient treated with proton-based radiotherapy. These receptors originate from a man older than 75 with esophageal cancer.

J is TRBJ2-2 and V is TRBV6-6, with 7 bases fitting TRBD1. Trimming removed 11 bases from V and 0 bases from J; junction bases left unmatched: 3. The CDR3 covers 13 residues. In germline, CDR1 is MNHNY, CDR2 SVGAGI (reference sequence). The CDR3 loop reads CAADRANTGELFF. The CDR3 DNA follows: TGTGCCGCAGACAGGGCGAACACCGGGGAGCTGTTTTTT.

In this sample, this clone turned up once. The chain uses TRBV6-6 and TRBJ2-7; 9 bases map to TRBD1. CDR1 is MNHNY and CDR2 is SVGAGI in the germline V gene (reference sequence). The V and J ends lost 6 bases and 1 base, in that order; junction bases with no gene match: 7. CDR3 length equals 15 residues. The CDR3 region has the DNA TGTGCCAGCAGCCACGGGGGACAGGGATCCTACGAGCAGTACTTC. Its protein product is CASSHGGQGSYEQYF.

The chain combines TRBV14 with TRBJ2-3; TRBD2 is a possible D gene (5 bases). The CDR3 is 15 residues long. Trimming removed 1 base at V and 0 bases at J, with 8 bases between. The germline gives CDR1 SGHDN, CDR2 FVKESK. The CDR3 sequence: CASSQGEFSTDTQYF. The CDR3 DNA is TGTGCCAGCAGCCAAGGGGAGTTCAGCACAGATACGCAGTATTTT.

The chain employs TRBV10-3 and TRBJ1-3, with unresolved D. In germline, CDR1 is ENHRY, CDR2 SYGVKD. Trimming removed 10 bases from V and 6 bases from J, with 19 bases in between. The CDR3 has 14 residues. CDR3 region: CATNERRAENTIYF. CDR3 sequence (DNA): TGTGCCACCAACGAGAGGCGGGCTGAAAACACCATATATTTT.

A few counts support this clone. CDR3 DNA sequence: TGTGCCTGGTCAAAGGGACAGAATCAGCCCCAGCATTTT. Protein product: CAWSKGQNQPQHF. The chain combines TRBV30 with TRBJ1-5, with TRBD1 matching over 7 bases. In germline, CDR1 is GTSNPN, CDR2 SVGIG (reference sequence). The V and J ends lost 5 bases and 4 bases, in that order; junction bases with no gene match: 5. This CDR3 is built from 13 residues.

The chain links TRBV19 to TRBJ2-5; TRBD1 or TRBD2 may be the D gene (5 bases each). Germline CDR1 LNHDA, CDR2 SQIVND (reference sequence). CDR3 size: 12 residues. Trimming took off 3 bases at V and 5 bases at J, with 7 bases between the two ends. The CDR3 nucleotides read TGTGCCAGTAGTATTTGGGGGGAGACCCAGTACTTC. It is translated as CASSIWGETQYF.